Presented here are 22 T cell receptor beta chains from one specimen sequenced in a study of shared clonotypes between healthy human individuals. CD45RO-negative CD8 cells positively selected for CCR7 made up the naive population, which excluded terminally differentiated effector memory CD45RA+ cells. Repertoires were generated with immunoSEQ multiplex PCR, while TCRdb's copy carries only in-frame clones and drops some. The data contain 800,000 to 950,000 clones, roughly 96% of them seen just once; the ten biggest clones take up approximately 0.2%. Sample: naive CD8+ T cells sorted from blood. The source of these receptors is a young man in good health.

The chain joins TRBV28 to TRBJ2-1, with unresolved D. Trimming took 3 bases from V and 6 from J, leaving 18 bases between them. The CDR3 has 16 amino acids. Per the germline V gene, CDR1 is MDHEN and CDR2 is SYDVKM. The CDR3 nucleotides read TGTGCCAGCAGTTTTTCCTCCAGATACCCCAGCAATGAGCAGTTCTTC. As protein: CASSFSSRYPSNEQFF.

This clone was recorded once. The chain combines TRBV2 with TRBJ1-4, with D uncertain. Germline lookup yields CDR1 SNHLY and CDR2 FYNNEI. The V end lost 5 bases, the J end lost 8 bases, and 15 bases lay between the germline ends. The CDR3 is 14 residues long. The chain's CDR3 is CASSNPPGREKLFF. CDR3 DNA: TGTGCCAGCAGTAACCCTCCCGGACGAGAAAAACTGTTTTTT.

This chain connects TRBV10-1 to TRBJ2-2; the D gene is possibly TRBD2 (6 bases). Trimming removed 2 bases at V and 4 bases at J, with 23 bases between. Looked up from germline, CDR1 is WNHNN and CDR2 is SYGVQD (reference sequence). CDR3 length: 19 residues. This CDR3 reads CASSEDFPGSASVTGELFF. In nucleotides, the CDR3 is TGCGCCAGCAGTGAGGATTTTCCAGGTTCGGCTAGCGTCACCGGGGAGCTGTTTTTT.

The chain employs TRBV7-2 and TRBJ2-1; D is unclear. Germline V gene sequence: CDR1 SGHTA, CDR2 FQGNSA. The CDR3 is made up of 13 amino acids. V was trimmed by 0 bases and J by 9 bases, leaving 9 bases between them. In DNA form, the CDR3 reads TGTGCCAGCAGCTTAGCCCCCCCCGGTGAGCAGTTCTTC. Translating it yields CASSLAPPGEQFF.

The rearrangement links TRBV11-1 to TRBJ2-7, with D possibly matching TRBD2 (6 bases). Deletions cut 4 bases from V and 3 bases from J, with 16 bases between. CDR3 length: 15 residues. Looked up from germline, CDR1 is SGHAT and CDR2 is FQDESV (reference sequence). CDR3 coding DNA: TGTGCCAGCAGCTGGTCCGTCGGCGGGAACTACGAGCAGTACTTC. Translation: CASSWSVGGNYEQYF.

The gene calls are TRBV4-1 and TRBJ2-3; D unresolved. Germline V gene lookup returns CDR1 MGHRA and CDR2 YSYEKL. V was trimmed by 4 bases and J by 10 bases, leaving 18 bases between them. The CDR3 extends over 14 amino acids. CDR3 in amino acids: CASSPQMLSDSQYF. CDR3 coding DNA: TGCGCCAGCAGCCCCCAAATGCTTAGTGATTCGCAGTATTTT.

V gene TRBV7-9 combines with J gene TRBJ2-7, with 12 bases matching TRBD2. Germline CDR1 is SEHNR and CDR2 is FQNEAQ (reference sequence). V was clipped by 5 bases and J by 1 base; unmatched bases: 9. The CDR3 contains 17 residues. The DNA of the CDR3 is TGTGCCAGCAGCCCCCGACTAGCGGGAGATGGATCCTACGAGCAGTACTTC. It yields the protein CASSPRLAGDGSYEQYF.

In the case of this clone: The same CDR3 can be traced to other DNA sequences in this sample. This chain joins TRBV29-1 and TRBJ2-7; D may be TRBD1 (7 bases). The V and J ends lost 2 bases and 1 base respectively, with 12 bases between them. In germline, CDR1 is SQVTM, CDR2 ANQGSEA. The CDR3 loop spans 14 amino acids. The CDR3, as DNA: TGCAGCGTTGAAAGGCAGGGGGGTTCCTACGAGCAGTACTTC. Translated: CSVERQGGSYEQYF.

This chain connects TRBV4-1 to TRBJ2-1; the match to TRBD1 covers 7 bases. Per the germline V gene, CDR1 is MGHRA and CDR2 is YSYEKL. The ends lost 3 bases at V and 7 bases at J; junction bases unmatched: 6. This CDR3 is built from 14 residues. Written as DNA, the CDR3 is TGCGCCAGCAGCCACCACAGGGGTAGGAATGAGCAGTTCTTC. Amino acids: CASSHHRGRNEQFF.

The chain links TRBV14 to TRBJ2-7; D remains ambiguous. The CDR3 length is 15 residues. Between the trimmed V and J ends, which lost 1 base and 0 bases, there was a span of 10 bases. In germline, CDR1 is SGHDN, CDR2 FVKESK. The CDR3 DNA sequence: TGTGCCAGCAGCCAAGTCACGTACGGCTCCTACGAGCAGTACTTC. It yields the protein CASSQVTYGSYEQYF.

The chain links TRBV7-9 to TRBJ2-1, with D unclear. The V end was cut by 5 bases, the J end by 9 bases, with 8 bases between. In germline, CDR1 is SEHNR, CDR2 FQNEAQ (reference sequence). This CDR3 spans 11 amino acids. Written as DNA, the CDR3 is TGTGCCAGCAGCCAAATGGGTGAGCAGTTCTTC. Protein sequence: CASSQMGEQFF.

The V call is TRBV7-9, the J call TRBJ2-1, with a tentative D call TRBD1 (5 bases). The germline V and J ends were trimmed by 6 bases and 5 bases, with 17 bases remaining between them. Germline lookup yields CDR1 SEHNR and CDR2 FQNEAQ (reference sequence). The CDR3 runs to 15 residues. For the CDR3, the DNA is TGTGCCAGCAGACGCCGAAAGACAGCCAACAATGAGCAGTTCTTC. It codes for CASRRRKTANNEQFF.

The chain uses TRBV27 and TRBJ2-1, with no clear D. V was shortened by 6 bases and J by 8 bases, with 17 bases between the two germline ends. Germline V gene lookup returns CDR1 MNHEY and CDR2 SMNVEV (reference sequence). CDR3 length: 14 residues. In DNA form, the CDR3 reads TGTGCCAGCAGCCCGCAGTCTTCCATCGATGAGCAGTTCTTC. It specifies CASSPQSSIDEQFF.

The CDR3 loop reads CASSQSSGRSSYNEQFF. CDR3 coding DNA: TGCGCCAGCAGCCAATCTTCGGGGCGGAGCTCCTACAATGAGCAGTTCTTC. The rearrangement joins TRBV4-3 to TRBJ2-1; perhaps D is TRBD1 or TRBD2 (5 bases each). CDR3 length equals 17 residues. Germline V lookup: CDR1 LGHNA, CDR2 YSLEER. Deletions cut 2 bases from V and 0 bases from J, with 14 bases between.

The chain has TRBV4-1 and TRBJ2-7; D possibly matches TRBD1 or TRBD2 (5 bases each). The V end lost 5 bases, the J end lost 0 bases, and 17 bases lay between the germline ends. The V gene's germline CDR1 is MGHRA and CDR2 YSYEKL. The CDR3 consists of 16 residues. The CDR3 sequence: CASSVMGTASSYEQYF. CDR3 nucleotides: TGCGCCAGCAGCGTCATGGGGACGGCTAGCTCCTACGAGCAGTACTTC.

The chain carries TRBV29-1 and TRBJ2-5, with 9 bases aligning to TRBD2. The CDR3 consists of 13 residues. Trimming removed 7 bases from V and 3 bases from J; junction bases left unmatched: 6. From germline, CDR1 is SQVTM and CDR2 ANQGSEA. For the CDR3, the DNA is TGCAGCGCTGTATGGACTAGCGAAGAGACCCAGTACTTC. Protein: CSAVWTSEETQYF.

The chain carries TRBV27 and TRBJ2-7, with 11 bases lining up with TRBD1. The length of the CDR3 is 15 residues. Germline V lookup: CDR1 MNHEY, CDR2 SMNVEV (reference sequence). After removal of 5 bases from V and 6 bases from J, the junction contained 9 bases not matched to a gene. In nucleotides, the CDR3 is TGTGCCAGCAGTCCAATGGGGGACAGGGGGGCCGAGCAGTACTTC. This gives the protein CASSPMGDRGAEQYF.

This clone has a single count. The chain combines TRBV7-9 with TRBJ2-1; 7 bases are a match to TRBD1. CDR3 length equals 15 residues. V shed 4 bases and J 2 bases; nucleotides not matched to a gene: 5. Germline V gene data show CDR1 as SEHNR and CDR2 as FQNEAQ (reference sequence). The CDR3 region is CASSSRQGAYNEQFF. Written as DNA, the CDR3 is TGTGCCAGCAGCTCCCGACAGGGTGCCTACAATGAGCAGTTCTTC.

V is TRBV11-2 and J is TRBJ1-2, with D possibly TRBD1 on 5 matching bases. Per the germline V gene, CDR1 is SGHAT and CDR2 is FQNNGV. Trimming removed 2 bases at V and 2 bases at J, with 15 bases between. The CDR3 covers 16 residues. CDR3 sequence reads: CASSLSRGGANYGYTF. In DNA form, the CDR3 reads TGTGCCAGCAGCTTATCCCGGGGAGGGGCGAACTATGGCTACACCTTC.

This CDR3 reads CATSRDPGSGELFF. CDR3 in DNA: TGTGCCACCAGCAGAGACCCGGGTTCGGGGGAGCTGTTTTTT. The chain is built from TRBV15 and TRBJ2-2; unclear D gene. CDR3 length: 14 residues. The germline V gene has CDR1 LNHNV and CDR2 YYDKDF (reference sequence). The V end was cut by 0 bases, the J end by 8 bases, with 10 bases between. Full variable domain (missing parts from reference TRBV15 and TRBJ2-2): DAMVIQNPRYQVTQFGKPVTLSCSQTLNHNVMYWYQQKSSQAPKLLFHYYDKDFNNEADTPDNFQSRRPNTSFCFLDIRSPGLGDTAMYLCATSRDPGSGELFFGEGSRLTVL.

The CDR3 DNA reads as TGTGCCAGCAGTTTCCGCGGGGGCACAGATACGCAGTATTTT. It is translated as CASSFRGGTDTQYF. The chain links TRBV27 to TRBJ2-3, with a tentative D call TRBD2 (6 bases). Germline V lookup: CDR1 MNHEY, CDR2 SMNVEV (reference sequence). The CDR3 sequence is 14 residues long. Trimming took 3 bases from V and 1 from J, leaving 8 bases between them.

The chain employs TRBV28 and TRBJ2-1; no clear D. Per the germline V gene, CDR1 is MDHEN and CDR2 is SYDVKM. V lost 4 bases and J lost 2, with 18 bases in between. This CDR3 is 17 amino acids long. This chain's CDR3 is CASSSPFKDRPYNEQFF. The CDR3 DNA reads TGTGCCAGCAGTTCGCCCTTTAAGGATCGACCCTACAATGAGCAGTTCTTC.